This T cell receptor (beta chain) was recorded in a study of T-cell memory formation after mild COVID-19. Study-wide background: The two donors had largely donor-specific TCR clusters.

On this clonotype itself: Its antigen is not identified.

CDR3 length equals 14 residues. Trimming cost V 0 bases and J 1 base, with 7 bases left between them. Germline lookup yields CDR1 KGHSH and CDR2 LQKENI. In TCRdb, the 5' RACE reads were re-called with MiXCR into one record per CDR3 protein. The table records approximately 210,000 distinct CDR3 sequences, over 9.5% of them present only once. Study-wide findings and caveats: Contracting clones from day 15 to 85 had balanced CD4/CD8; later expanders favoured CD4+. Several responding clones turned up in pre-infection memory, indicating that cross-reactive memory may have taken part. CD4+ contracting clones were mainly CM and EM; CD8+ ones, EMRA.

Material: PBMCs or a T cell subset sorted from them (not recorded which). This clonotype originated in a man younger than 30 who had mild COVID-19 (a few samples of this study predate the infection). Cell type and time point are not known. V is TRBV18 and J is TRBJ2-7; no definite D call. CDR3 nucleotides: TGTGCCAGCTCACCACCGGCAAATTCCTACGAGCAGTACTTC. Protein sequence: CASSPPANSYEQYF.